Shown below are 14 T cell receptor beta chains from a single sample sequenced in a study of cytomegalovirus exposure and HLA in healthy donors. With 60 Vbeta and 13 Jbeta primers, the PCR was carried out. Produced via immunoSEQ multiplex PCR; TCRdb's table is partial and in-frame only. The table has 110,000 to 150,000 clones, approximately 79% seen once. Sequenced sample: PBMCs. The receptors derive from a woman aged 30 to 39 in good health and CMV-seronegative.

The chain links TRBV5-1 to TRBJ2-7, with a weak D call TRBD1 (5 bases). From germline, CDR1 is SGHRS and CDR2 YFSETQ. The CDR3 is made up of 14 amino acids. With 0 bases removed from V and 9 bases from J, the gap between germline ends came to 16 bases. The CDR3 coding sequence is TGCGCCAGCAGCTTGGAGACAGCCTACGGAAGGCAGTACTTC. It specifies CASSLETAYGRQYF.

The V call is TRBV6-5, the J call TRBJ1-1, with D maybe TRBD1 (5 bases). The V gene lost 10 bases and the J gene lost 3 bases, with 15 bases spanning the gap. The germline gives CDR1 MNHEY, CDR2 SVGAGI. This CDR3 has 13 amino acids. CDR3 nucleotides: TGTGCCACCTCTTACGGGGGGTACACTGAAGCTTTCTTT. Protein sequence: CATSYGGYTEAFF.

The chain couples TRBV19 to TRBJ2-1; possibly TRBD2 for D (6 bases). The CDR3 totals 16 residues. Trimming removed 2 bases at V and 0 bases at J, with 11 bases between. Germline CDR1 is LNHDA and CDR2 is SQIVND (reference sequence). The CDR3 protein is CASSIRRGSSYNEQFF. CDR3 DNA sequence: TGTGCCAGTAGTATACGGCGGGGTAGCTCCTACAATGAGCAGTTCTTC.

The CDR3 region has the DNA TGCGCCAGCAGCGGCCGGGACAGGAACACCTATAATTCACCCCTCCACTTT. Its protein is CASSGRDRNTYNSPLHF. The rearrangement uses TRBV5-1 and TRBJ1-6; 8 nucleotides align to TRBD1. The J segment lost 2 bases and the V segment lost 4 bases, leaving 8 bases of the junction unmatched. In germline, CDR1 is SGHRS, CDR2 YFSETQ. The CDR3 covers 17 residues.

The V and J genes are TRBV7-7 and TRBJ2-5; a possible D gene is TRBD2 (6 bases). Per germline, CDR1 SSHAT and CDR2 FNYEAQ (reference sequence). The CDR3 loop spans 14 amino acids. Trimming cost V 5 bases and J 3 bases, with 13 bases left between them. CDR3 sequence reads: CASSQNGGKETQYF. DNA for the CDR3: TGTGCCAGCAGCCAAAATGGGGGGAAAGAGACCCAGTACTTC.

V and J are TRBV5-1 and TRBJ2-7; D is perhaps TRBD1 (6 bases). Looked up from germline, CDR1 is SGHRS and CDR2 is YFSETQ. The CDR3 has 15 amino acids. Deletions cut 0 bases from V and 4 bases from J, with 14 bases between. The CDR3 DNA reads as TGCGCCAGCAGCTTGGTCAGGGGTGGGGCGTACGAGCAGTACTTC. This codes for CASSLVRGGAYEQYF. Filled out from reference TRBV5-1 and TRBJ2-7, the complete variable domain reads KAGVTQTPRYLIKTRGQQVTLSCSPISGHRSVSWYQQTPGQGLQFLFEYFSETQRNKGNFPGRFSGRQFSNSRSEMNVSTLELGDSALYLCASSLVRGGAYEQYFGPGTRLTVT.

This clone was counted a single time. This chain connects TRBV4-1 to TRBJ1-5; D possibly corresponds to TRBD1 (6 bases). The V and J ends lost 0 bases and 1 base respectively, with 7 bases between them. The CDR3 runs 15 residues. Germline-derived CDR1 and CDR2 are MGHRA and YSYEKL. The chain's CDR3 is CASSQEQGSNQPQHF. The CDR3 nucleotides read TGCGCCAGCAGCCAAGAACAGGGAAGCAATCAGCCCCAGCATTTT.

The gene calls are TRBV5-1 and TRBJ2-7; D might be TRBD1 (6 bases). Germline V gene sequence: CDR1 SGHRS, CDR2 YFSETQ. Between the trimmed V and J ends, which lost 5 bases and 6 bases, there was a span of 21 bases. The CDR3 runs 15 residues. As DNA, the CDR3 is TGCGCCAGCAGTTCTGAGGGGACATTCCAGGCCGAGCAGTACTTC. Its protein is CASSSEGTFQAEQYF.

The gene calls are TRBV28 and TRBJ2-1, with 8 positions matching TRBD2. Looked up from germline, CDR1 is MDHEN and CDR2 is SYDVKM. The CDR3 loop spans 17 amino acids. The V segment lost 2 bases and the J segment 2 bases; nucleotides outside the gene matches: 8. The CDR3 sequence: CASSLEGGGSPYNEQFF. In DNA, the CDR3 is TGTGCCAGCAGTTTAGAGGGCGGGGGGTCCCCCTACAATGAGCAGTTCTTC.

This sequence joins TRBV9 and TRBJ1-2, with TRBD1 identical over 7 bases. The length of the CDR3 is 15 residues. The germline V gene has CDR1 SGDLS and CDR2 YYNGEE. J was trimmed by 4 bases and V by 0 bases; bases with no gene match: 6. The DNA of the CDR3 is TGTGCCAGCAGCGTAGATGGGCAGGGGGTCTATGGCTACACCTTC. Amino acids: CASSVDGQGVYGYTF.

This chain connects TRBV18 to TRBJ2-5; 9 bases are a match to TRBD1. Trimming took 3 bases from V and 7 from J; bases not matched to a gene: 0. CDR1 is KGHSH and CDR2 is LQKENI in the germline V gene. The CDR3 is made up of 12 amino acids. CDR3: CASSPTGGTQYF. The CDR3 bases are TGTGCCAGCTCACCGACAGGGGGGACCCAGTACTTC.

The rearrangement joins TRBV2 to TRBJ1-6; D possibly corresponds to TRBD1 (5 bases). The CDR3 loop spans 17 amino acids. Germline V gives CDR1 SNHLY, CDR2 FYNNEI. The germline V and J ends were trimmed by 6 bases and 4 bases, with 19 bases remaining between them. CDR3 region: CASSGTLRDTYNSPLHF. CDR3 coding DNA: TGTGCCAGCAGCGGTACCCTCAGGGATACGTATAATTCACCCCTCCACTTT.

For the CDR3, the DNA is TGCAGTGCTCACCGACAGGGAGGCTACACCTTC. Its protein is CSAHRQGGYTF. This chain connects TRBV20-1 to TRBJ1-2; 7 nucleotides line up with TRBD1. J lost 8 bases, V lost 5 bases, and 5 bases had no gene match. The CDR3 runs 11 residues. CDR1 is DFQATT, CDR2 SNEGSKA, per germline (reference sequence).

This rearrangement joins TRBV19 to TRBJ2-7, with D unresolved. This CDR3 spans 16 amino acids. Trimming took 5 bases from V and 1 from J, leaving 18 bases between them. Per germline, CDR1 LNHDA and CDR2 SQIVND (reference sequence). As DNA, the CDR3 is TGTGCCAGTAGTGTTTCGGTTGTAGTTCGGTCCTACGAGCAGTACTTC. This codes for CASSVSVVVRSYEQYF.